The entry below gives a single TCR beta chain sequence along with its context. Its antigen is unidentified. The sample originates from a study of CD8+ T cells in alopecia areata. General observations from the study: More clonal than normal scalp was lesional scalp, particularly alopecia totalis/universalis. Normal skin contains resident alphabeta T cells, and these are also sequenced in scalp samples.

Extracted from the samples, RNA was reverse transcribed into cDNA to serve as the sequencing template. Profiled with immunoSEQ multiplex PCR; TCRdb holds only in-frame clones, not every one. Here the sample spans about 82,000 clones, roughly half being singletons. The investigators collected lesional scalp punch biopsies and peripheral blood from alopecia areata patients. In germline, CDR1 is MDHEN, CDR2 SYDVKM. The CDR3 loop spans 13 amino acids. V was cut by 8 bases and J by 1 base, with 12 bases left in between. This TCR derives from a human donor with alopecia areata. This chain connects TRBV28 to TRBJ2-7; TRBD1 might be the D (6 bases). The sample was NKG2D-high CD8+ T cells sorted from blood. The CDR3 DNA follows: TGTGCCAGCCGAAACGGACAGTCCTACGAGCAGTACTTC. Translation gives CASRNGQSYEQYF.